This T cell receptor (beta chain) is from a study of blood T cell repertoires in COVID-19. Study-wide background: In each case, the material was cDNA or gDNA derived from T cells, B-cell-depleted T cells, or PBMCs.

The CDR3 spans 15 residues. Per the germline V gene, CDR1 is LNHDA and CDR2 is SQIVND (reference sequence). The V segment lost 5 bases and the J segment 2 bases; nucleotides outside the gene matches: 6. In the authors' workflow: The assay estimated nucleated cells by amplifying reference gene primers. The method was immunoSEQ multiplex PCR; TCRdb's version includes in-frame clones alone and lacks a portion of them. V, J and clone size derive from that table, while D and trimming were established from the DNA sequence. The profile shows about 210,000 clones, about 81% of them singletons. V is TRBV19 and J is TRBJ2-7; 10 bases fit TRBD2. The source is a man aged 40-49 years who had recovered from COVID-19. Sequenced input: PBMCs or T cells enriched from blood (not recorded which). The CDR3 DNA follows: TGTGCCAGTAGTGAATTAGCGGGGGGCGCCTACGAGCAGTACTTC. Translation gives CASSELAGGAYEQYF.